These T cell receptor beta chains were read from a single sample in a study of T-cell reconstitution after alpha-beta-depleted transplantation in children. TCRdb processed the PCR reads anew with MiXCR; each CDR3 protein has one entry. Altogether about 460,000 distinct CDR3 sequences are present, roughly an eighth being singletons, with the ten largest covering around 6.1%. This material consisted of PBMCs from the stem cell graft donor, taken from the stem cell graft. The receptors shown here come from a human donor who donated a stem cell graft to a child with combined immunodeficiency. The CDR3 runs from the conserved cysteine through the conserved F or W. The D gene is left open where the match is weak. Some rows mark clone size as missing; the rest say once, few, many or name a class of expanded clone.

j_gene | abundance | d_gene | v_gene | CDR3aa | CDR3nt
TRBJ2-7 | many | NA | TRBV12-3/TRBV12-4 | CASSFQAGTYEQYF | TGTGCCAGCAGTTTCCAGGCAGGGACCTACGAGCAGTACTTC
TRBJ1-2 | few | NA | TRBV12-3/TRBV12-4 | CASSFSGTVYGYTF | TGTGCCAGCAGTTTTTCCGGGACGGTATATGGCTACACCTTC
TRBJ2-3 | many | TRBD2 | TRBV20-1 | CSARVSGSWADTQYF | TGCAGTGCTAGAGTCAGCGGGAGTTGGGCAGATACGCAGTATTTT
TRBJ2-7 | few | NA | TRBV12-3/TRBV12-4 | CASSLRDSFSWEQYF | TGTGCCAGCAGTTTAAGGGACTCTTTCTCGTGGGAGCAGTACTTC
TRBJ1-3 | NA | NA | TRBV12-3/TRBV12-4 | CASTVGRAATIYF | TGTGCCAGCACCGTGGGTAGGGCGGCCACCATATATTTT
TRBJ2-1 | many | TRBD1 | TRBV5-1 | CASSPGQGKNDEQFF | TGCGCCAGCAGCCCTGGACAGGGGAAGAACGATGAGCAGTTCTTC
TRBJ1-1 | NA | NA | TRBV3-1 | CASSQTAGTEAFF | TGTGCCAGCAGCCAGACGGCCGGGACTGAAGCTTTCTTT
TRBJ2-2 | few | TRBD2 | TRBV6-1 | CASGRSGRGTGELFF | TGTGCCAGCGGGCGTAGCGGGAGAGGAACCGGGGAGCTGTTTTTT
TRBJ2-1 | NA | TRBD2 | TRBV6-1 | CASSERGGLLLRYYNEQFF | TGTGCCAGCAGTGAAAGGGGAGGGCTCCTCCTTAGGTACTACAATGAGCAGTTCTTC
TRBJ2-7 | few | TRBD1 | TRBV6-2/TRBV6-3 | CASSHTTTGDEQYF | TGTGCCAGCAGTCACACAACGACAGGGGACGAGCAGTACTTC
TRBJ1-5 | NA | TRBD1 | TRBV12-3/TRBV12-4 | CASSFSGGSRAQHF | TGTGCCAGCAGTTTCTCAGGGGGTTCGAGGGCCCAGCATTTT
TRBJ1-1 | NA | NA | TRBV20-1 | CSARAAPGFYTEAFF | TGCAGTGCTAGAGCGGCCCCCGGATTCTACACTGAAGCTTTCTTT
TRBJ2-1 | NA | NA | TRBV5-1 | CASSLRAILGGDEQFF | TGCGCCAGCAGCTTGCGGGCCATATTGGGCGGGGATGAGCAGTTCTTC
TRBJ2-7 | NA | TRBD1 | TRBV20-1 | CSAAGQGYSYEQYF | TGCAGTGCTGCCGGACAGGGGTACTCCTACGAGCAGTACTTC
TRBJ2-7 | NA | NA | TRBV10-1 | CASSGQVAYEQYF | TGCGCCAGCAGTGGGCAGGTCGCCTACGAGCAGTACTTC
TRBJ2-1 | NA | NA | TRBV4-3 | CASSQDGASKQFF | TGCGCCAGCAGCCAAGATGGAGCTAGCAAGCAGTTCTTC
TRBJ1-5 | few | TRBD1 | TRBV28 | CASSLGQGRNQPQHF | TGTGCCAGCAGTCTCGGACAGGGGCGGAATCAGCCCCAGCATTTT
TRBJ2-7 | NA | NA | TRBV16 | CASSPENRAYEQYF | TGTGCCAGCAGCCCCGAAAACAGGGCCTACGAGCAGTACTTC
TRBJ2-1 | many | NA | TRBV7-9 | CASSLGAPYNNEQFF | TGTGCCAGCAGCTTAGGGGCCCCCTACAACAATGAGCAGTTCTTC
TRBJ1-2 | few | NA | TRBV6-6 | CASSYLGLGGYTF | TGTGCCAGCAGTTACTTGGGGTTGGGAGGCTACACCTTC
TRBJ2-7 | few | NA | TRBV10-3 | CAISDPTGSSPYEQYF | TGTGCCATCAGTGACCCTACAGGATCCTCCCCCTACGAGCAGTACTTC
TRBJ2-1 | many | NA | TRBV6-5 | CASSYSRGYNEQFF | TGTGCCAGCAGTTACTCTCGGGGTTACAATGAGCAGTTCTTC
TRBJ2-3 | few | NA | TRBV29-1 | CSVEDPKWNTQYF | TGCAGCGTTGAAGATCCAAAGTGGAATACGCAGTATTTT
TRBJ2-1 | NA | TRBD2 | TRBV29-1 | CSVAGLAASEQFF | TGCAGCGTCGCCGGACTAGCTGCGAGTGAGCAGTTCTTC
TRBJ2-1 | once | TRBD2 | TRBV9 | CASRSGSGSYNEQSF | TGTGCCAGCAGGTCAGGTAGCGGGAGTTACAATGAGCAGTCCTTC
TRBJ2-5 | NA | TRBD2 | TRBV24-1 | CATSDFSGRAGETQYF | TGTGCCACCAGTGATTTTAGCGGGAGGGCCGGCGAGACCCAGTACTTC
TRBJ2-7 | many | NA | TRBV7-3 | CASSSKPRDFTPYEQYF | TGTGCCAGCAGCTCCAAACCCCGGGACTTTACGCCCTACGAGCAGTACTTC
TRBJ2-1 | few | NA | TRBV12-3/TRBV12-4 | CASRPRGGSSYNEQFF | TGTGCCAGCAGGCCTCGCGGGGGCAGCTCCTACAATGAGCAGTTCTTC
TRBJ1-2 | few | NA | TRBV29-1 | CSVEDIRGGGYTF | TGCAGCGTTGAAGATATTAGGGGAGGGGGCTACACCTTC
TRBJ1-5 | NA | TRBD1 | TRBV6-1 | CASSTDRVTRRPQHF | TGTGCCAGCAGTACGGACAGGGTAACACGTCGTCCCCAGCATTTT
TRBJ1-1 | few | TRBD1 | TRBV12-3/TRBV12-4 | CASKSQGATEAFF | TGTGCCAGCAAAAGTCAGGGGGCCACTGAAGCTTTCTTT
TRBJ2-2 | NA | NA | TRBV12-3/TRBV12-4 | CASSFPDQRSTGELFF | TGTGCCAGCAGTTTCCCGGATCAGCGGAGCACCGGGGAGCTGTTTTTT
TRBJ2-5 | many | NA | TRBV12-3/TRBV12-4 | CASSQATAGTQYF | TGTGCCAGCAGTCAAGCGACAGCGGGGACCCAGTACTTC
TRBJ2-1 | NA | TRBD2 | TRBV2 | CASSERRGAPSSYNEQFF | TGTGCCAGCAGTGAGCGGCGGGGGGCTCCCAGCTCCTACAATGAGCAGTTCTTC
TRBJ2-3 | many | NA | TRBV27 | CASSRSSSQTRQYF | TGTGCCAGCAGTCGGTCTAGCTCCCAAACGCGCCAGTATTTT
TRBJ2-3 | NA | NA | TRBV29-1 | CSVEDDFPASGDTQYF | TGCAGCGTTGAAGATGACTTCCCGGCAAGCGGAGATACGCAGTATTTT
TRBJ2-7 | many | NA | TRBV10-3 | CAISDEELPSSYEQYF | TGTGCCATCAGTGATGAGGAGCTCCCAAGCTCCTACGAGCAGTACTTC
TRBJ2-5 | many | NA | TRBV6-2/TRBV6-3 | CASSYPTIVDSQETQYF | TGTGCCAGCAGTTACCCAACGATAGTGGACTCCCAAGAGACCCAGTACTTC
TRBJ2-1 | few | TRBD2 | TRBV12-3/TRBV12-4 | CASSLAGPYYNEQFF | TGTGCCAGCAGCCTAGCGGGACCTTATTACAATGAGCAGTTCTTC
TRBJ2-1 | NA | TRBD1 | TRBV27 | CASSLWGTGGDNEQFF | TGTGCCAGCAGTTTATGGGGGACAGGGGGGGACAATGAGCAGTTCTTC
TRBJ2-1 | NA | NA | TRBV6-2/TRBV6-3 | CASRRGGGRNEQFF | TGTGCCAGCAGGAGGGGGGGGGGCCGCAATGAGCAGTTCTTC
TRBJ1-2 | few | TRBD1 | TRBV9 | CASSVGTVRFYGYTF | TGTGCCAGCAGCGTCGGGACAGTGCGCTTTTATGGCTACACCTTC
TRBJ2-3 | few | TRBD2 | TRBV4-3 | CASSPQLAGGTDTQYF | TGCGCCAGCAGCCCCCAACTAGCGGGGGGCACAGATACGCAGTATTTT
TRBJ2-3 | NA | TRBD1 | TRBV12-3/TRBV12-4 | CASSLRGTPTTGTQYF | TGTGCCAGCAGTCTCAGGGGGACGCCGACCACAGGTACGCAGTATTTT
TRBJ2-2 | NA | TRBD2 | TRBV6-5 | CASSYFRGGRGTGELFF | TGTGCCAGCAGTTACTTTCGGGGGGGGCGCGGCACCGGGGAGCTGTTTTTT
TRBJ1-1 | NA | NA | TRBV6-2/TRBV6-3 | CASSYVQGSSEAFF | TGTGCCAGCAGTTACGTCCAGGGATCGTCTGAAGCTTTCTTT